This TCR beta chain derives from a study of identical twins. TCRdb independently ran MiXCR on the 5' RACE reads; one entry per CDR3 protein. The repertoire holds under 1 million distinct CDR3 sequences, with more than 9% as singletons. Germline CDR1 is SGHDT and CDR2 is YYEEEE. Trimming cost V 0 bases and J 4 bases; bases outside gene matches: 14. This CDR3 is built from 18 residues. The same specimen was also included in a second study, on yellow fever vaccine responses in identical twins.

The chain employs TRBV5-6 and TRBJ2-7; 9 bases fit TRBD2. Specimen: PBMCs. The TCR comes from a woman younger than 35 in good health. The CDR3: CASSLEPLSGSLRYEQYF. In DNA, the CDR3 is TGTGCCAGCAGCTTGGAACCCCTTAGCGGGAGTTTGCGGTACGAGCAGTACTTC.